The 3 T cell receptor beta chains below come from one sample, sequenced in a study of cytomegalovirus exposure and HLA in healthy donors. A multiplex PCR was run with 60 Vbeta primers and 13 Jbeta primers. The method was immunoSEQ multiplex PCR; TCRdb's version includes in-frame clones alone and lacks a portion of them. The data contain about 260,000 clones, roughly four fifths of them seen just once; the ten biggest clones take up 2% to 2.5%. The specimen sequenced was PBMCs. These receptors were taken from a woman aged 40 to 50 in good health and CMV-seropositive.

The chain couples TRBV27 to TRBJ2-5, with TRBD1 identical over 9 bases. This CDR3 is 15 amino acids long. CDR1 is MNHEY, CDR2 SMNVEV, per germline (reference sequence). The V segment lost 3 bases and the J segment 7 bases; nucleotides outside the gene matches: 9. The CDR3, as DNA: TGTGCCAGCAGTTTGGCGACAGGGGGATTGGCGACCCAGTACTTC. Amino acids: CASSLATGGLATQYF.

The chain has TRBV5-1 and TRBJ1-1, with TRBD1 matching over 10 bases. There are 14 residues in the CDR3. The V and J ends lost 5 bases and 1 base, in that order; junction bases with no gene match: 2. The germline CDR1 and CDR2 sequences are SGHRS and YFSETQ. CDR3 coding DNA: TGCGCCAGCAGACGGGACAGGGGGAACACTGAAGCTTTCTTT. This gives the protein CASRRDRGNTEAFF.

CDR3 in amino acids: CASSPGLAGGETQYF. CDR3 in DNA: TGTGCCAGCAGCCCTGGACTAGCGGGAGGGGAGACCCAGTACTTC. The chain carries TRBV9 and TRBJ2-5; the match to TRBD2 covers 15 bases. Germline CDR1 SGDLS, CDR2 YYNGEE. V was clipped by 4 bases and J by 5 bases; unmatched bases: 3. The CDR3 spans 15 residues.